These T cell receptor beta chains were read from a single sample in a study of beta chain features in type 1 diabetes. Profiled with immunoSEQ multiplex PCR; TCRdb holds only in-frame clones, not every one. Of some 350,000 clones detected, roughly 9.8% appear once; the ten largest clones hold 0.45% to 0.65%. Sequencing was performed on central memory CD4+ T cells from blood. These TCRs come from a man in his thirties or forties with type 1 diabetes. CDR3s include the opening cysteine and the closing phenylalanine or tryptophan. Fields, in order: J gene, clone size, V gene, D gene, CDR3 protein, CDR3 DNA. A D gene is named only where the DNA matches it firmly. A row's size may be missing; if present it is once, few, many or a size class.

TRBJ2-3,.,TRBV6-1,.,CASSSSDYTDTQYF,TGTGCCAGCAGTTCCTCGGACTACACAGATACGCAGTATTTT
TRBJ2-7,few,TRBV2,.,CASRQGGEQYF,TGTGCCAGCAGACAAGGGGGTGAGCAGTACTTC
TRBJ2-1,few,TRBV7-3,.,CASSLTYDGYNEQFF,TGTGCCAGCAGCTTAACGTACGACGGGTACAATGAGCAGTTCTTC
TRBJ1-5,.,TRBV19,TRBD1,CASTGQAGQPQHF,TGTGCCAGTACCGGACAGGCGGGCCAGCCCCAGCATTTT
TRBJ2-1,.,TRBV27,.,CASSSGSTRSYNEQFF,TGTGCCAGCAGCTCAGGGTCCACTCGCTCCTACAATGAGCAGTTCTTC
TRBJ1-1,few,TRBV7-9,.,CASSFQGNTEAFF,TGTGCCAGCAGCTTCCAGGGGAACACTGAAGCTTTCTTT
TRBJ2-7,few,TRBV20-1,.,CSATARDEQYF,TGCAGTGCTACGGCCAGGGACGAGCAGTACTTC
TRBJ2-2,.,TRBV4-1,.,CASSGIGQANTGELFF,TGCGCCAGCAGCGGTATAGGACAAGCGAACACCGGGGAGCTGTTTTTT
TRBJ2-5,.,TRBV5-1,TRBD1,CASSSTGQPKETQYF,TGCGCCAGCAGCTCGACGGGACAGCCTAAGGAGACCCAGTACTTC
TRBJ2-7,few,TRBV6-1,.,CASSGSGTAAYEQYF,TGTGCCAGCAGTGGATCCGGGACGGCCGCCTACGAGCAGTACTTC
TRBJ2-1,.,TRBV6-5,.,CASSRGQTNEQFF,TGTGCCAGCAGTCGCGGACAGACTAATGAGCAGTTCTTC